At least ten counts were recorded for the clone carrying this TCR beta chain. The record originates from a study of CD8+CD57+ T cells in acquired aplastic anemia. Germline-derived CDR1 and CDR2 are MDHEN and SYDVKM. V shed 7 bases and J 4 bases; nucleotides not matched to a gene: 14. The CDR3 is 16 residues long. CDR3 and TCR beta VDJ profiling relied on a genomic DNA template. MiXCR, run by TCRdb on the reads, gives a single entry per CDR3 protein. The table has more than 250,000 distinct CDR3 sequences, approximately 57% seen once. The sample comprised sorted CD4+, CD8+, or CD8+CD57+ T cells (not recorded which) from PBMCs. This TCR was sampled from a human donor with severe aplastic anemia or a healthy control (not recorded which). This chain uses TRBV28 with TRBJ1-2; 8 bases line up with TRBD1. The CDR3 DNA is TGTGCCAGCACCCTTGGAGTGTCAGGGGGCTTCTATGGCTACACCTTC. This codes for CASTLGVSGGFYGYTF.